The 3 T cell receptor beta chains reported below all come from one sample, sequenced in a study of blood T cell repertoires in COVID-19. Method: immunoSEQ multiplex PCR; TCRdb's copy keeps in-frame clones and lacks some. This sample carries hundreds of thousands of clones, 80% to 95% of them seen once, and the ten largest clones take more than 0.7%. Sequencing was performed on peripheral blood. The receptors here all came from a man between 60 and 70 years old with COVID-19, enrolled during active disease.

V is TRBV30 and J is TRBJ1-4; TRBD1 matches at 8 bases. V was pared by 7 bases and J by 4 bases, with 8 bases of the junction left unmatched. There are 14 residues in the CDR3. The germline V gene encodes CDR1 GTSNPN and CDR2 SVGIG (reference sequence). The CDR3 reads CASIGTGLNEKLFF. DNA of the CDR3: TGTGCCTCCATTGGGACAGGTCTTAATGAAAAACTGTTTTTT.

Here the CDR3 reads CASGGEKSNQPQHF. The DNA of the CDR3 is TGTGCCAGCGGGGGGGAGAAGAGCAATCAGCCCCAGCATTTT. The gene calls are TRBV2 and TRBJ1-5; possible D gene TRBD1, 5 bases. Germline V gives CDR1 SNHLY, CDR2 FYNNEI. This CDR3 region has 14 residues. The V and J ends lost 8 bases and 1 base respectively, with 12 bases between them.

The chain has TRBV11-3 and TRBJ2-2; maybe TRBD1 (6 bases). Trimming took off 1 base at V and 5 bases at J, with 8 bases between the two ends. This CDR3 comprises 14 residues. Germline CDR1 is SGHNT and CDR2 is YENEEA. CDR3 DNA: TGTGCCAGCAGCTTAGCCCAGGGGACCGGGGAGCTGTTTTTT. It translates to CASSLAQGTGELFF.